This T cell receptor beta chain came from a study of control samples from healthy donors and cancer patients. Trimming pared 6 bases from V and 0 bases from J, leaving 17 bases between. The CDR3 is 16 amino acids. Germline-derived CDR1 and CDR2 are SNHLY and FYNNEI. Using immunoSEQ multiplex PCR, the repertoire was profiled, and TCRdb retains in-frame clones only, with some absent. Found here are about 160,000 clones, about 87% of them singletons; the top ten hold around 12%. Input material: blood. The V gene is TRBV2, the J gene TRBJ1-1, with TRBD1 as a possible D gene (5 bases). The clonotype was recovered from a man aged 25-40 years in good health. The CDR3 sequence is CASRYEAGTMNTEAFF. The CDR3, as DNA: TGTGCCAGCAGATATGAGGCAGGGACCATGAACACTGAAGCTTTCTTT.